These 27 T cell receptor beta chains were all obtained from the same sample, sequenced in a study of human T cells and chemical hapten exposure. TCRdb passed the RACE reads through MiXCR, listing each CDR3 protein once. The sample consists of 89,000 or so distinct CDR3 sequences, around 6.7% of them appearing once. The time point here: patch test 2, 6 weeks after DPC sensitization. Stated treatment: therapeutic diphenylcyclopropenone sensitization with weekly scalp DPC. The material was whole blood, obtained in connection with sensitization to the hapten diphenylcyclopropenone (DPC). The receptors come from a woman aged 25-40 years with alopecia areata. Some clones in this sample may be carry-over from other donors' samples.

This clonotype was counted between two and nine times. The chain carries TRBV6-5 and TRBJ1-6; D is possibly TRBD1 (5 bases). CDR1 and CDR2 (germline): MNHEY, SVGAGI. The CDR3 spans 16 residues. Trimming left V 2 bases short and J 10 bases short, with 18 bases between. The DNA for the CDR3 is TGTGCCAGCAGTTACGAATGGGACCCTGGAATGTCACCCCTCCACTTT. As protein: CASSYEWDPGMSPLHF.

This clonotype was seen ten or more times. V and J are TRBV7-2 and TRBJ1-6; D gene ambiguous. Germline values: CDR1 SGHTA, CDR2 FQGNSA. The CDR3 has 17 amino acids. Trimming stripped 6 bases from V and 2 bases from J, with 17 bases between. The CDR3 here is CASSSNGVGTYNSPLHF. CDR3 nucleotides: TGTGCCAGCAGTTCGAATGGAGTCGGAACCTATAATTCACCCCTCCACTTT.

In this sample, this clonotype turned up a few times. The rearrangement joins TRBV7-2 to TRBJ2-3; 16 nucleotides align to TRBD2. Per the germline V gene, CDR1 is SGHTA and CDR2 is FQGNSA. V lost 5 bases to trimming and J lost 1 base; unmatched junction nucleotides: 9. This CDR3 is 19 amino acids long. CDR3 sequence reads: CASSTSGTSGGDGTDTQYF. As DNA, the CDR3 is TGTGCCAGCAGCACCTCCGGGACTAGCGGGGGGGATGGCACAGATACGCAGTATTTT.

In this sample, this clonotype turned up many times. The chain combines TRBV12-5 with TRBJ2-5, with 7 positions matching TRBD1. The CDR3 spans 13 residues. V lost 11 bases, J lost 1 base, and 7 bases stayed unmatched. Germline assignment: CDR1 LGHNT and CDR2 FRNRAP. The CDR3 protein is CASLQGIQETQYF. The DNA for the CDR3 is TGTGCTTCCCTACAGGGGATCCAAGAGACCCAGTACTTC.

This clonotype was found a few times. V is TRBV12-3 or TRBV12-4 and J is TRBJ1-2; 7 bases are a match to TRBD1. V trimming: 5 bases; J trimming: 3 bases; junction bases outside the gene matches: 3. This CDR3 is 13 amino acids long. The CDR3 DNA reads TGTGCCAGCAGTAGGGGGCGAGACTATGGCTACACCTTC. It translates to CASSRGRDYGYTF.

This clonotype was recorded many times. The junction departs from the called germline gene at one end, perhaps through a read error. The chain is built from TRBV7-7 and TRBJ2-1; D is possibly TRBD1 (5 bases). Germline CDR1 is SSHAT and CDR2 is FNYEAQ (reference sequence). The CDR3 has 15 amino acids. Here the CDR3 reads CASSHPVGHYNEQFF. The CDR3 coding sequence is TGTGCTAGCAGCCACCCAGTGGGGCACTACAATGAGCAGTTCTTC. The full variable domain, rest sourced from reference TRBV7-7 and TRBJ2-1, is GAGVSQSPRYKVTKRGQDVTLRCDPISSHATLYWYQQALGQGPEFLTYFNYEAQPDKSGLPSDRFSAERPEGSISTLTIQRTEQRDSAMYRCASSHPVGHYNEQFFGPGTRLTVL.

The V gene is TRBV2, the J gene TRBJ1-1, with D uncertain. Germline V gene sequence: CDR1 SNHLY, CDR2 FYNNEI. The CDR3 consists of 16 residues. Trimming pared 2 bases from V and 0 bases from J, leaving 13 bases between. CDR3 loop: CASSESSLIMNTEAFF. CDR3 DNA sequence: TGTGCCAGCAGTGAATCCAGCCTAATCATGAACACTGAAGCTTTCTTT.

This chain uses TRBV20-1 with TRBJ1-1, with 7 bases lining up with TRBD1. The J segment lost 5 bases and the V segment lost 6 bases, leaving 3 bases of the junction unmatched. The CDR3 is 11 residues long. The germline CDR1 and CDR2 sequences are DFQATT and SNEGSKA (reference sequence). CDR3 DNA: TGCAGTGCATACAGGGGAACTGAAGCTTTCTTT. This encodes CSAYRGTEAFF.

This clonotype came up many times. The chain recombines TRBV5-1 with TRBJ1-5; 7 bases match TRBD1. The V and J ends lost 4 bases and 2 bases, in that order; junction bases with no gene match: 12. Germline-derived CDR1 and CDR2 are SGHRS and YFSETQ. This CDR3 is 17 amino acids long. The CDR3 sequence: CASSQRPDRVGNQPQHF. The CDR3 DNA sequence: TGCGCCAGCAGCCAACGCCCCGACAGGGTGGGCAATCAGCCCCAGCATTTT.

This clonotype was recorded at least ten times. The chain recombines TRBV5-4 with TRBJ2-1; 7 nucleotides match TRBD2. With V trimmed by 4 bases and J by 6 bases, 13 bases remained unmatched. The germline CDR1 and CDR2 sequences are SGHNT and YYREEE (reference sequence). CDR3 length: 16 amino acids. This CDR3 is CASSLGGGSQINEQFF. The CDR3 nucleotides are TGTGCCAGCAGCCTGGGGGGGGGTTCCCAAATCAATGAGCAGTTCTTC.

This clonotype showed up many times. This sequence joins TRBV29-1 and TRBJ2-7; the D is unclear. Germline V gene sequence: CDR1 SQVTM, CDR2 ANQGSEA. This CDR3 is 11 amino acids long. Trimming took off 4 bases at V and 2 bases at J, with 6 bases between the two ends. CDR3 sequence (DNA): TGCAGCGTTGGGTCCCCCTACGAGCAGTACTTC. Translation gives CSVGSPYEQYF.

This clonotype was found a few times. V usage is TRBV9 and J usage is TRBJ1-1, with 9 bases that match TRBD1. The CDR3 contains 15 residues. The J segment lost 2 bases and the V segment lost 4 bases, leaving 6 bases of the junction unmatched. Germline loops: CDR1 SGDLS, CDR2 YYNGEE. The CDR3 region has the DNA TGTGCCAGCAGCCCAACGGACAGGGGAAACACTGAAGCTTTCTTT. Protein: CASSPTDRGNTEAFF.

This clonotype was seen a few times. The genes are TRBV18 and TRBJ1-5, with D uncertain. CDR1 and CDR2 from the germline V gene are KGHSH and LQKENI. The CDR3 spans 15 residues. V lost 3 bases to trimming and J lost 5 bases, with 14 bases between them. The CDR3 region is CASSPDQAGYQPQHF. The DNA for the CDR3 is TGTGCCAGCTCACCGGACCAGGCCGGCTATCAGCCCCAGCATTTT.

This clonotype was observed many times. The V call is TRBV3-1, the J call TRBJ1-1, with TRBD1 matching 7 bases. V lost 1 base, J lost 5 bases, and 7 bases stayed unmatched. The V gene's germline CDR1 is LGHDT and CDR2 YNNKEL (reference sequence). The CDR3 totals 15 residues. In nucleotides, the CDR3 is TGTGCCAGCAGCCAAGCCACAGGGGTGGGAACTGAAGCTTTCTTT. As protein: CASSQATGVGTEAFF.

The chain uses TRBV2 and TRBJ2-3, with D unresolved. The CDR3 spans 14 residues. V was cut by 4 bases and J by 6 bases, with 14 bases left in between. Germline CDR1 reads SNHLY; CDR2 reads FYNNEI. The CDR3 DNA reads as TGTGCCAGCAGTGGGACCTGGCCTAGGGATACGCAGTATTTT. Protein product: CASSGTWPRDTQYF.

Of note for this clonotype: A read error may account for a junction end that differs from germline. The chain uses TRBV5-8 and TRBJ1-1; no firm D call. The CDR3 consists of 13 residues. Looked up from germline, CDR1 is SGHTS and CDR2 is YDEGEE. CDR3 amino acids: CTSSFSWNTEAFF. CDR3 sequence (DNA): TGTACCAGCAGCTTTAGCTGGAACACTGAAGCTTTCTTT.

This clonotype was counted ten times or more. This chain connects TRBV20-1 to TRBJ1-2, with D perhaps TRBD1 (6 bases). The CDR3 contains 16 residues. Per germline, CDR1 DFQATT and CDR2 SNEGSKA (reference sequence). Trimming removed 0 bases at V and 7 bases at J, with 21 bases between. CDR3 sequence: CSARDPDRSHRGGYTF. CDR3 in DNA: TGCAGTGCTAGAGATCCCGACAGGAGCCATCGGGGTGGCTACACCTTC.

This clonotype was seen many times. The chain carries TRBV6-5 and TRBJ1-1; no reliable D call. The germline V and J ends were trimmed by 2 bases and 9 bases, with 10 bases remaining between them. From germline, CDR1 is MNHEY and CDR2 SVGAGI. CDR3 length equals 12 residues. CDR3 sequence reads: CASSYPGGKAFF. CDR3 in DNA: TGTGCCAGCAGTTACCCCGGCGGAAAAGCTTTCTTT.

This clonotype was recorded at least ten times. This rearrangement joins TRBV27 to TRBJ2-7; D call uncertain. V was trimmed by 4 bases and J by 3 bases, leaving 4 bases between them. Germline V CDR1 and CDR2: MNHEY, SMNVEV (reference sequence). The CDR3 contains 11 residues. CDR3 amino acids: CASSSGYEQYF. The CDR3 DNA follows: TGTGCCAGCAGTTCCGGCTACGAGCAGTACTTC.

This clonotype has at least ten counts. The chain carries TRBV29-1 and TRBJ2-3; tentatively, D is TRBD2 (6 bases). The CDR3 loop spans 13 amino acids. V lost 3 bases and J lost 3, with 10 bases in between. Germline V gives CDR1 SQVTM, CDR2 ANQGSEA. The CDR3 DNA is TGCAGCGTTGACGACGGGGGAACAGATACGCAGTATTTT. Translated, it gives CSVDDGGTDTQYF.

The rearrangement joins TRBV27 to TRBJ1-6, with D possibly matching TRBD1 (5 bases). V was shortened by 1 base and J by 3 bases, with 19 bases between the two germline ends. Germline CDR1 is MNHEY and CDR2 is SMNVEV (reference sequence). The CDR3 runs to 19 residues. CDR3 residues: CASSLLLTGINRYNSPLHF. Here the CDR3 DNA reads TGTGCCAGCAGTTTATTGCTAACAGGAATCAACCGCTATAATTCACCCCTCCACTTT.

This clonotype has ten or more counts. The rearrangement uses TRBV6-2 or TRBV6-3 and TRBJ1-1, with a tentative D call TRBD1 (6 bases). The CDR3 length is 14 residues. V was trimmed by 5 bases and J by 4 bases, leaving 14 bases between them. Germline assignment: CDR1 MNHEY and CDR2 SVGEGT. The CDR3 here is CASSNRAAGTEAFF. Written as DNA, the CDR3 is TGTGCCAGCAGTAACAGGGCGGCGGGCACTGAAGCTTTCTTT.

The table lists this clonotype with many counts. Mismatch with germline at one junction end may stem from a read error. The chain combines TRBV5-1 with TRBJ1-3; D unclear. Germline-derived CDR1 and CDR2 are SGHRS and YFSETQ. This CDR3 comprises 14 residues. CDR3 residues: CASSLGGSGNTIYF. Here the CDR3 DNA reads TGTGCCAGCAGTTTAGGAGGCTCTGGAAACACCATATATTTT.

This clonotype occurred a few times. J is TRBJ1-2 and V is TRBV12-3 or TRBV12-4; D gene uncertain. The CDR3 is made up of 15 amino acids. With 5 bases removed from V and 4 bases from J, the gap between germline ends came to 17 bases. CDR3 amino acids: CASSNTQLRAYGYTF. CDR3 sequence (DNA): TGTGCCAGCAGTAACACTCAGTTGCGGGCCTATGGCTACACCTTC.

This clonotype has just a few counts. This chain links TRBV12-3 or TRBV12-4 with TRBJ1-2; 9 positions match TRBD1. CDR3 length: 14 residues. J gave up 2 bases and V 4 bases, and 2 bases lay outside the gene matches. Written as DNA, the CDR3 is TGTGCCAGCAGTTCCGGGACAGGGAACTATGGCTACACCTTC. This gives the protein CASSSGTGNYGYTF.

This clonotype was detected a few times. As DNA, the CDR3 is TGTGCCAGCAGCTTAACAGCGTTTATGAACACTGAAGCTTTCTTT. Translated: CASSLTAFMNTEAFF. The rearrangement joins TRBV7-9 to TRBJ1-1; D unclear. This CDR3 is built from 15 residues. Germline assignment: CDR1 SEHNR and CDR2 FQNEAQ (reference sequence). V lost 2 bases to trimming and J lost 0 bases, with 10 bases between them.

The V and J genes are TRBV7-9 and TRBJ2-3; 14 bases are a match to TRBD2. The junction had 3 bases not matched to a gene; V was cut back by 5 bases and J by 5 bases. Germline CDR1 and CDR2: SEHNR and FQNEAQ (reference sequence). CDR3 length equals 15 residues. CDR3 in DNA: TGTGCCAGCAGCGAGACTAGCGGGGGGGGAGATACGCAGTATTTT. It codes for CASSETSGGGDTQYF.